This TCR beta chain originates from a study of blood T cell repertoires in COVID-19. The overall study: COVID-19 samples, acute and convalescent, were from the United States, Italy and Spain.

CDR1 and CDR2 (germline): MNHEY, SVGAGI. Deletions cut 5 bases from V and 8 bases from J, with 18 bases between. This CDR3 spans 14 amino acids. In the source study's methods: Reference gene primer amplification gave estimated nucleated cell counts. Here immunoSEQ multiplex PCR was the method, and the copy in TCRdb shows in-frame clones only, minus some. V and J calls and clone size are those listed in that table; D and trimming were worked out from the DNA. The sample contains about 170,000 clones, about nine tenths of which appear only once. The sequence derives from a man aged 25-45 years with COVID-19, enrolled during active disease. The chain recombines TRBV6-5 with TRBJ1-2, with unresolved D. The sequenced sample consisted of peripheral blood. For the CDR3, the DNA is TGTGCCAGCAGTCCGTCGGGAGGTCAGCAAGGCTACACCTTC. It specifies CASSPSGGQQGYTF.